This T cell receptor (beta chain) was identified during a study of beta chain features in type 1 diabetes. Study-level information: There was similarity between patients and healthy donors in age, gender and cell yields.

cDNA synthesis used the whole RNA isolate, giving expressed TCRB sequences. Sequencing was performed with immunoSEQ multiplex PCR; in TCRdb, only in-frame clones are kept and a portion is missing. The table lists 850,000 to 900,000 clones, 15% to 20% of them singletons. In germline, CDR1 is MNHNY, CDR2 SVGAGI (reference sequence). V was cut by 2 bases and J by 6 bases, with 16 bases left in between. The CDR3 contains 15 residues. The sequence was obtained from a woman aged 18-29 years in good health. The V gene is TRBV6-6, the J gene TRBJ1-2; possible D gene TRBD1, 5 bases. The sequencing sample was made of naive CD4+ T cells from blood. The CDR3 reads CASSYAQVVIDGYTF. CDR3 DNA sequence: TGTGCCAGCAGTTACGCACAGGTTGTGATAGATGGCTACACCTTC.